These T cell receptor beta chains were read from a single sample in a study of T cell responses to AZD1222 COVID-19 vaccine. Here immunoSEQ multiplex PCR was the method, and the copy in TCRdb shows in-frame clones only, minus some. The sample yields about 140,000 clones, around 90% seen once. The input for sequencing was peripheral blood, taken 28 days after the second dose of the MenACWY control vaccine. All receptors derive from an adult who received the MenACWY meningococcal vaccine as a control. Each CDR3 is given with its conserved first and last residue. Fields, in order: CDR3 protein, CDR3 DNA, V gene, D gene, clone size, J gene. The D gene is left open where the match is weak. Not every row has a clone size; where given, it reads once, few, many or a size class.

CDR3aa: CASSLATVASRQETQYF
CDR3nt: TGTGCCAGCAGCTTAGCGACGGTAGCTTCACGGCAAGAGACCCAGTACTTC
v_gene: TRBV7-2
d_gene: -
abundance: -
j_gene: TRBJ2-5

CDR3aa: CASSLAGDTEAFF
CDR3nt: TGTGCCAGCAGCTTAGCCGGGGACACTGAAGCTTTCTTT
v_gene: TRBV7-2
d_gene: -
abundance: -
j_gene: TRBJ1-1

CDR3aa: CASVSHAAFF
CDR3nt: TGTGCCAGTGTCTCACACGCAGCTTTCTTT
v_gene: TRBV28
d_gene: -
abundance: -
j_gene: TRBJ1-1

CDR3aa: CASSPGTSGYTGELFF
CDR3nt: TGTGCCAGCAGCCCCGGGACTAGCGGCTACACCGGGGAGCTGTTTTTT
v_gene: TRBV11-3
d_gene: TRBD2
abundance: -
j_gene: TRBJ2-2

CDR3aa: CASSHGGQSYSNQPQHF
CDR3nt: TGTGCCAGCAGCCACGGTGGGCAGAGCTATAGCAATCAGCCCCAGCATTTT
v_gene: TRBV7-9
d_gene: -
abundance: -
j_gene: TRBJ1-5

CDR3aa: CASSRDRVQETQYF
CDR3nt: TGTGCCAGCAGCCGGGACAGGGTCCAAGAGACCCAGTACTTC
v_gene: TRBV28
d_gene: TRBD1
abundance: -
j_gene: TRBJ2-5

CDR3aa: CASTFRGNQPQHF
CDR3nt: TGTGCCAGCACCTTCCGGGGGAATCAGCCCCAGCATTTT
v_gene: TRBV7-2
d_gene: -
abundance: -
j_gene: TRBJ1-5

CDR3aa: CASSRRQGPGAGGYTF
CDR3nt: TGTGCCAGCAGCCGTCGACAGGGGCCTGGCGCGGGTGGCTACACCTTC
v_gene: TRBV3-1/TRBV3-2
d_gene: TRBD1
abundance: -
j_gene: TRBJ1-2

CDR3aa: CASSLTARGGHSGNTIYF
CDR3nt: TGTGCCAGCAGCTTAACTGCCCGTGGCGGTCACTCTGGAAACACCATATATTTT
v_gene: TRBV7-3
d_gene: -
abundance: few
j_gene: TRBJ1-3

CDR3aa: CASSYTRQGEQFF
CDR3nt: TGTGCCAGCAGTTACACTCGACAGGGGGAGCAGTTCTTC
v_gene: TRBV6-2/TRBV6-3
d_gene: TRBD1
abundance: -
j_gene: TRBJ2-1

CDR3aa: CASSYGQGSEKLFF
CDR3nt: TGTGCCAGCAGTTACGGGCAGGGGAGTGAAAAACTGTTTTTT
v_gene: TRBV6-6
d_gene: -
abundance: -
j_gene: TRBJ1-4

CDR3aa: CAWSVGPFLSGANVLTF
CDR3nt: TGTGCCTGGAGTGTTGGGCCATTCCTCTCTGGGGCCAACGTCCTGACTTTC
v_gene: TRBV30
d_gene: -
abundance: once
j_gene: TRBJ2-6

CDR3aa: CSVASGNSNQPQHF
CDR3nt: TGCAGCGTTGCTTCCGGGAATAGCAATCAGCCCCAGCATTTT
v_gene: TRBV29-1
d_gene: -
abundance: -
j_gene: TRBJ1-5

CDR3aa: CASSPPSSYEQYF
CDR3nt: TGTGCCAGCTCACCCCCAAGCTCCTACGAGCAGTACTTC
v_gene: TRBV18
d_gene: -
abundance: -
j_gene: TRBJ2-7

CDR3aa: CASSRDRQETQYF
CDR3nt: TGTGCCAGCAGTCGGGACAGGCAAGAGACCCAGTACTTC
v_gene: TRBV6-5
d_gene: TRBD1
abundance: once
j_gene: TRBJ2-5

CDR3aa: CATSSRGLSYGYTF
CDR3nt: TGTGCCACCAGTTCAAGGGGGCTCAGCTATGGCTACACCTTC
v_gene: TRBV24-1
d_gene: TRBD1
abundance: -
j_gene: TRBJ1-2

CDR3aa: CASSPGVSYNSPLHF
CDR3nt: TGTGCCAGCTCACCGGGTGTTTCCTATAATTCACCCCTCCACTTT
v_gene: TRBV18
d_gene: -
abundance: -
j_gene: TRBJ1-6

CDR3aa: CSASNPTQGDPEQYF
CDR3nt: TGCAGTGCTAGTAACCCTACACAGGGGGACCCCGAGCAGTACTTC
v_gene: TRBV20-1
d_gene: TRBD1
abundance: -
j_gene: TRBJ2-7

CDR3aa: CASSDRGGTGDNEQFF
CDR3nt: TGTGCCAGCAGCGACCGGGGAGGGACAGGGGACAATGAGCAGTTCTTC
v_gene: TRBV6-2/TRBV6-3
d_gene: TRBD1
abundance: few
j_gene: TRBJ2-1

CDR3aa: CASEGWGTNGYTF
CDR3nt: TGTGCCAGCGAAGGCTGGGGTACCAATGGCTACACCTTC
v_gene: TRBV25-1
d_gene: -
abundance: -
j_gene: TRBJ1-2

CDR3aa: CASSLQGAGTDTQYF
CDR3nt: TGTGCCAGCAGCTTACAGGGGGCAGGCACAGATACGCAGTATTTT
v_gene: TRBV6-5
d_gene: TRBD1
abundance: once
j_gene: TRBJ2-3

CDR3aa: CASSIIGTPGNEQFF
CDR3nt: TGTGCCAGTAGTATTATTGGGACTCCTGGCAATGAGCAGTTCTTC
v_gene: TRBV19
d_gene: -
abundance: once
j_gene: TRBJ2-1

CDR3aa: CASSPTSPSYNEQFF
CDR3nt: TGTGCCAGCAGCCCCACATCGCCCTCCTACAATGAGCAGTTCTTC
v_gene: TRBV28
d_gene: -
abundance: once
j_gene: TRBJ2-1

CDR3aa: CASSFGSSSGEAFF
CDR3nt: TGCGCCAGCAGCTTCGGCAGCAGTTCGGGTGAAGCTTTCTTT
v_gene: TRBV5-1
d_gene: -
abundance: -
j_gene: TRBJ1-1

CDR3aa: CASTISGNYGYTF
CDR3nt: TGTGCCAGTACCATCTCCGGAAACTATGGCTACACCTTC
v_gene: TRBV19
d_gene: -
abundance: -
j_gene: TRBJ1-2

CDR3aa: CASSQQGLRGGTYEQYF
CDR3nt: TGTGCCAGTAGCCAACAGGGGCTGCGGGGGGGAACCTACGAGCAGTACTTC
v_gene: TRBV19
d_gene: TRBD2
abundance: -
j_gene: TRBJ2-7

CDR3aa: CASSRASGEQYF
CDR3nt: TGTGCCAGTAGTCGGGCTAGCGGTGAGCAGTACTTC
v_gene: TRBV19
d_gene: TRBD2
abundance: -
j_gene: TRBJ2-7

CDR3aa: CASSFSGNGELFF
CDR3nt: TGTGCCAGCAGCTTTTCCGGGAACGGGGAGCTGTTTTTT
v_gene: TRBV7-2
d_gene: -
abundance: -
j_gene: TRBJ2-2

CDR3aa: CASSPAGGAVAEQYF
CDR3nt: TGTGCCAGCAGCCCGGCTGGGGGGGCTGTGGCCGAGCAGTACTTC
v_gene: TRBV27
d_gene: -
abundance: -
j_gene: TRBJ2-7

CDR3aa: CASSRDLTGNTIYF
CDR3nt: TGTGCCAGCAGCCGGGACTTGACTGGAAACACCATATATTTT
v_gene: TRBV2
d_gene: -
abundance: -
j_gene: TRBJ1-3

CDR3aa: CASSQEWGPYEQYF
CDR3nt: TGCGCCAGCAGCCAAGAATGGGGCCCCTACGAGCAGTACTTC
v_gene: TRBV4-3
d_gene: -
abundance: -
j_gene: TRBJ2-7

CDR3aa: CASSKGAGRNEQFF
CDR3nt: TGTGCCAGCAGCAAGGGGGCAGGGAGGAATGAGCAGTTCTTC
v_gene: TRBV7-3
d_gene: -
abundance: -
j_gene: TRBJ2-1

CDR3aa: CASSVGGSTEAFF
CDR3nt: TGTGCCAGCAGCGTAGGAGGGAGCACTGAAGCTTTCTTT
v_gene: TRBV9
d_gene: -
abundance: -
j_gene: TRBJ1-1

CDR3aa: CASSSPGLAAQRVTDTQYF
CDR3nt: TGTGCCAGCAGCTCACCGGGACTAGCGGCACAGAGAGTCACAGATACGCAGTATTTT
v_gene: TRBV7-3
d_gene: TRBD2
abundance: -
j_gene: TRBJ2-3

CDR3aa: CASSPHFDQPQHF
CDR3nt: TGTGCCAGCAGCCCCCATTTTGATCAGCCCCAGCATTTT
v_gene: TRBV7-8
d_gene: -
abundance: -
j_gene: TRBJ1-5

CDR3aa: CASSQHRVPEKLFF
CDR3nt: TGTGCCAGCAGTCAACACAGGGTTCCAGAAAAACTGTTTTTT
v_gene: TRBV27
d_gene: -
abundance: -
j_gene: TRBJ1-4

CDR3aa: CASSTTQGLNQPQHF
CDR3nt: TGTGCCAGCAGTACTACACAGGGGCTTAATCAGCCCCAGCATTTT
v_gene: TRBV6-5
d_gene: TRBD1
abundance: -
j_gene: TRBJ1-5

CDR3aa: CASSPRSSYNEQFF
CDR3nt: TGTGCCAGCTCACCCAGGAGCTCCTACAATGAGCAGTTCTTC
v_gene: TRBV18
d_gene: -
abundance: -
j_gene: TRBJ2-1

CDR3aa: CASSLAGQGIDTQYF
CDR3nt: TGCGCCAGCAGCTTGGCGGGACAGGGGATAGATACGCAGTATTTT
v_gene: TRBV5-1
d_gene: TRBD1
abundance: once
j_gene: TRBJ2-3

CDR3aa: CASSSTGLADYNEQFF
CDR3nt: TGTGCCAGCAGTTCCACGGGACTAGCGGACTACAATGAGCAGTTCTTC
v_gene: TRBV28
d_gene: TRBD2
abundance: -
j_gene: TRBJ2-1

CDR3aa: CASSWTSGSSYEQYF
CDR3nt: TGTGCCAGCAGTTGGACTAGCGGGAGCTCCTACGAGCAGTACTTC
v_gene: TRBV7-9
d_gene: TRBD2
abundance: few
j_gene: TRBJ2-7

CDR3aa: CASSLAEGQKLFF
CDR3nt: TGTGCCAGCAGTTTGGCCGAGGGACAGAAACTGTTTTTT
v_gene: TRBV28
d_gene: TRBD1
abundance: once
j_gene: TRBJ1-4

CDR3aa: CASTGGGSEAFF
CDR3nt: TGTGCCAGCACAGGGGGAGGCTCTGAAGCTTTCTTT
v_gene: TRBV28
d_gene: TRBD1
abundance: -
j_gene: TRBJ1-1

CDR3aa: CASSRQWGGFNSPLHF
CDR3nt: TGTGCCAGTAGTCGCCAGTGGGGAGGGTTTAATTCACCCCTCCACTTT
v_gene: TRBV19
d_gene: -
abundance: once
j_gene: TRBJ1-6

CDR3aa: CASSLAGTAGGYTF
CDR3nt: TGTGCCAGCAGTTTGGCAGGGACAGCGGGTGGCTACACCTTC
v_gene: TRBV5-6
d_gene: TRBD1
abundance: -
j_gene: TRBJ1-2

CDR3aa: CASSFGQGVSQPQHF
CDR3nt: TGTGCCAGCAGTTTCGGACAGGGGGTAAGTCAGCCCCAGCATTTT
v_gene: TRBV2
d_gene: TRBD1
abundance: few
j_gene: TRBJ1-5

CDR3aa: CASSLSATSPYNEQFF
CDR3nt: TGCGCCAGCAGCTTGAGCGCTACTAGCCCGTACAATGAGCAGTTCTTC
v_gene: TRBV5-1
d_gene: -
abundance: -
j_gene: TRBJ2-1

CDR3aa: CATSRGPSGSEQYF
CDR3nt: TGTGCCACCAGTCGTGGGCCTAGCGGGAGCGAGCAGTACTTC
v_gene: TRBV24-1
d_gene: TRBD2
abundance: -
j_gene: TRBJ2-7

CDR3aa: CASSYQGRLAGSYYNEQFF
CDR3nt: TGTGCCAGCAGCTACCAGGGCCGGCTAGCGGGATCCTACTACAATGAGCAGTTCTTC
v_gene: TRBV5-6
d_gene: TRBD2
abundance: -
j_gene: TRBJ2-1

CDR3aa: CASSLGDTQYF
CDR3nt: TGTGCCAGCAGCTTAGGAGATACGCAGTATTTT
v_gene: TRBV5-6
d_gene: -
abundance: -
j_gene: TRBJ2-3

CDR3aa: CASSSSSGRAF
CDR3nt: TGTGCCAGCAGTTCCTCTAGCGGGAGGGCCTTC
v_gene: TRBV12-3/TRBV12-4
d_gene: TRBD2
abundance: few
j_gene: TRBJ2-7

CDR3aa: CASSSTGVSGANVLTF
CDR3nt: TGTGCCAGCAGCTCGACAGGGGTCTCTGGGGCCAACGTCCTGACTTTC
v_gene: TRBV7-2
d_gene: TRBD1
abundance: -
j_gene: TRBJ2-6

CDR3aa: CASSLGDRGLSDTQYF
CDR3nt: TGTGCCAGCAGCTTGGGGGACAGGGGGCTTTCAGATACGCAGTATTTT
v_gene: TRBV5-4
d_gene: TRBD1
abundance: -
j_gene: TRBJ2-3

CDR3aa: CASSSGGNQPQHF
CDR3nt: TGTGCCAGCAGCAGCGGAGGCAATCAGCCCCAGCATTTT
v_gene: TRBV7-2
d_gene: -
abundance: -
j_gene: TRBJ1-5

CDR3aa: CASGRGAPEAFF
CDR3nt: TGTGCCAGCGGCAGGGGGGCCCCTGAAGCTTTCTTT
v_gene: TRBV19
d_gene: TRBD1
abundance: -
j_gene: TRBJ1-1

CDR3aa: CASSLGGGTHEQYF
CDR3nt: TGCGCCAGCAGCTTGGGTGGGGGAACCCACGAGCAGTACTTC
v_gene: TRBV5-1
d_gene: -
abundance: -
j_gene: TRBJ2-7

CDR3aa: CASSQEQGVGELFF
CDR3nt: TGTGCCAGCAGCCAAGAGCAGGGGGTCGGGGAGCTGTTTTTT
v_gene: TRBV3-1/TRBV3-2
d_gene: TRBD1
abundance: -
j_gene: TRBJ2-2

CDR3aa: CASSNAPGLAVNTQYF
CDR3nt: TGCGCCAGCAGCAATGCCCCGGGACTAGCGGTAAATACGCAGTATTTT
v_gene: TRBV5-1
d_gene: TRBD2
abundance: -
j_gene: TRBJ2-3

CDR3aa: CASSLGMGGTDTQYF
CDR3nt: TGTGCCAGCAGCTTAGGTATGGGGGGCACAGATACGCAGTATTTT
v_gene: TRBV7-2
d_gene: -
abundance: -
j_gene: TRBJ2-3

CDR3aa: CASSGRREREQYF
CDR3nt: TGTGCCAGCAGTGGGCGGCGGGAGCGAGAGCAGTACTTC
v_gene: TRBV2
d_gene: TRBD2
abundance: -
j_gene: TRBJ2-7